This T cell receptor (beta chain) was retrieved from a study of cytomegalovirus exposure and HLA in healthy donors (TCRdb year 2017). About the full investigation: In an earlier analysis of under 750 of the donors, less than 350 Gb of sequence data and 117 million unique TCR beta sequences from roughly 200 million T cells were reported. Roughly 320 gigabases of sequencing data and approximately 92 million unique TCR sequences made up an early release that covered 640 HLA-typed donors. Of the 300 to 400 genotyped donors, approximately 83% fell in the genetic ancestry cluster associated with self-reported Caucasian donors. The study was designed to test whether signatures of past pathogen exposure could be identified by cataloging public T cell receptors. Using immunosequencing, the study profiled T cell repertoires from fewer than 850 subjects and related those repertoires to cytomegalovirus serostatus. Besides the first cohort of approximately 670 subjects, a separate validation cohort made up of about 120 different subjects was used. To predict cytomegalovirus infection status, the study combined high-throughput TCR immunosequencing, statistical association of individual TCRs with disease status, and machine learning. In a later analysis, previously published TCR beta repertoires from about 670 donors were re-analyzed and high-resolution HLA genotyping was added so that TCR occurrence patterns could be studied. Rather than using new phenotypic data, the later analysis identified candidate immune exposures from TCR beta sequences and from how often those sequences occurred across donors. An earlier analysis of roughly 600 of the donors used high-throughput TCR beta sequencing to judge whether each TCR beta V gene segment behaved as functional or pseudogenic. Donor age, sex, ethnicity and CMV serostatus were compiled alongside the repertoire data. A later genetic analysis used genome-wide SNP genotypes for about 55% of the 666 donors, treating that subset as a discovery cohort. All discovery cohort repertoires had been generated on a single sequencing platform. HLA typing covered class I and class II loci at four-digit resolution. The number of donors typed differed by locus, with about 629-640 for A, B, C, DRB1 and DQB1, around 520 for DQA1, about 610 for DPA1, and around 430 for DPB1. Four to six DR-DQ haplotypes were handled as single units for association and clustering, since linkage in the cohort was strong. On average, 235,054 unique TCR beta nucleotide sequences were sequenced per donor among about 400 genotyped donors of the cohort, with approximately 18% of those sequences being non-productive. General findings and caveats noted by the study authors: Seventeen rarely observed V segments, including chromosome 9 orphons, were excluded from the earlier analysis of about 600 of the donors because counts were too low. This cohort had only TCR beta chains sequenced, and the lack of alpha or paired-chain data limited which features could be detected. The classifier was reported to diagnose cytomegalovirus status with high specificity and sensitivity in both the original and validation cohorts. Correlated functional status among segregating V segments might be attributable to linkage disequilibrium, but an unknown experimental factor could not be ruled out. Sequencing depth was assumed to be roughly uniform across donors in the presence/absence analyses, though that assumption may not hold. When HLA alleles, especially DR and DQ, strongly co-occurred, attributing TCR associations to individual alleles was difficult. At a false discovery rate of 0.05, a later analysis linked around 17,000 TCR beta sequences to specific HLA alleles. In vitro tests confirmed that a few of the cytomegalovirus-associated TCR beta chains recognize cytomegalovirus antigens. In the study, approximately 160 TCR beta chains were listed as associated with cytomegalovirus. V-gene and J-gene trimming of TCR beta chains was associated with a missense DCLRE1C variant in a later genetic analysis, and the association was replicated in an independent cohort. In a later analysis, most CMV-associated TCR beta chains were found to appear HLA-restricted, with HLA associations seemingly driven largely by CMV exposure. Several of the top co-occurrence clusters appeared to be linked to parvovirus B19, influenza, CMV and Epstein-Barr virus, according to a later analysis. Across donors, most TCR sequences were observed very rarely, whereas some public TCRs were present in many individuals. In a later analysis, HLA-associated TCR beta chains showed more clonal expansion and lower generation probabilities than non-associated chains that were equally common. In a later analysis, TCR association rates were found to vary across HLA loci, with the most associated TCRs seen for DRB1 alleles and the fewest for HLA-C alleles. A further reported finding was that TCR beta sequences accurately predicted the HLA-A and HLA-B alleles for most subjects in the first cohort. The authors suggested that the approach could potentially be extended to other disease states and immunological phenotypes. HLA typing was unavailable for some donors at each locus, so association tests used only the typed subset. Broadly in line with IMGT annotations, most TCR beta V segments showed up in productive rearrangements about 90% or about 30% of the time in an earlier analysis of a few hundred of the donors. A group of highly shared sequence variants was considered likely to be a technical artifact of the sequencing pipeline. Immune exposure information for the cohort was limited to CMV serostatus. Compared with the roughly 600-donor mean, donors in an Asian-associated ancestry cluster had fewer N-insertions in productive TCRs, according to a later genetic analysis.

Library creation used the immunoSEQ multiplex PCR assay. The multiplex PCR relied on a mix of 60 forward primers for TCR Vbeta segments and 13 reverse primers for TCR Jbeta segments. The CDR3 region of rearranged TCR beta genes was amplified from genomic DNA with a multiplex PCR assay. The Illumina HiSeq System was used to sequence the amplified TCR beta libraries as 87-base-pair reads. In the source study's methods: In a later analysis, tens of millions of unique TCR beta chains were counted across the approximately 640 repertoires, and around 10 million of these chains were shared by at least two donors. To remove PCR and sequencing errors, raw reads were error-corrected and collapsed into unique sequences using a nearest-neighbor algorithm that merged closely related sequences. V, D and J gene segments were assigned by aligning CDR3 sequences to IMGT reference sequences. For a sequence to be retained, a match of at least six nucleotides to both a V gene segment and a J gene segment was required. A rearrangement counted as productive if the CDR3 had no stop codons and remained in frame with V and J, and every other rearrangement counted as non-productive. Following IMGT convention, CDR3 was defined as the stretch from the second conserved V-encoded cysteine up to the conserved J-encoded phenylalanine. Sequences without an unambiguous match to a single V gene segment were excluded from the earlier analysis of a few hundred of the donors. An earlier analysis of several hundred of the donors called V segments functional above 56.7% productive rearrangements and segregating when the between-donor standard deviation exceeded 5%. A statistical classification framework was built to diagnose cytomegalovirus status from the catalog of TCR beta chain sequences. V and J gene assignment, in a later analysis, came from comparing TCR nucleotide sequences with IMGT/GENE-DB human TR gene sequences. In a later analysis, CDR3 sequences and most-parsimonious VDJ recombination scenarios were assigned using the TCRdist pipeline. A later analysis defined each TCR beta chain by its CDR3 amino acid sequence plus V-gene family, and excluded reads lacking a unique V-gene family. In a later analysis, fewer than 650 highly shared, low-generation-probability nucleotide sequences were removed to address suspected cross-contamination and a sequencing artifact. For each public chain, a later analysis derived a clonal expansion index from normalized ranks of inferred template counts within each repertoire. A later analysis computed generation probabilities with a VDJ recombination model fitted to out-of-frame rearrangements, and checked the results against IGoR. Hypergeometric tests were used in a later analysis to score TCR-TCR, TCR-HLA and TCR-CMV co-occurrence, with a repertoire-size bias correction applied to the TCR pairs. To estimate false discovery rates, a later analysis permuted the HLA or CMV assignments 20 times. In a later analysis, co-occurring TCRs were grouped with DBSCAN, and TCRdist sequence similarity was added when clustering was performed within HLA-allele-positive subsets. For co-occurrence clustering, repertoires with fewer than 30,000 or more than 120,000 public chains were excluded, along with roughly 5 repertoires with anomalous nucleotide sharing. The clones in this table, taken by TCRdb from immuneACCESS, are in-frame only. Not every clone is retained; where verified, under half of the shortfall comes from an unresolved V gene, and the cause of the rest is unknown. V and J calls and clone size are those listed in that table; D and trimming were worked out from the DNA. This sample is represented by approximately 160,000 clones; 65% to 80% of them were singletons. Approximately 1.6% of the sample is held by the ten biggest clonotypes.

The cohort consisted of 650 to 850 healthy bone marrow donors. At the time of sampling, every cohort member was nominally healthy, though immune exposures that went unrecorded were likely present. The donor was CMV seronegative and was included in the group of under 450 seronegative cohort members. Each donor provided a peripheral blood sample, and peripheral blood mononuclear cells were used for TCR beta sequencing. Genomic DNA was extracted from the blood cell samples with the Qiagen DNeasy Blood Extraction Kit. About this clone itself: Its antigen target is currently unknown. At one boundary the junction diverges from the germline segment, which might be a read error.

Sequenced: PBMCs. The receptor was isolated from a young woman in good health and CMV-seronegative.

The DNA sequence is as follows: TGTGCCAGCAGTGATCAAGTAGAGGGGGCGACCTATGGCTACCCCTTC. This encodes CASSDQVEGATYGYPF. The rearranged segments are TRBV25-1 and TRBJ1-2, and 7 junctional nucleotides match TRBD1. From the germline V gene, CDR1 is MGHDK and CDR2 is SYGVNS. The CDR3, cysteine through phenylalanine, is 16 amino acids long. Solely the CDR3 DNA is kept, with 48 bases framed from the first base.